This TCR beta chain was recovered during a study of shared clonotypes between healthy human individuals. Overall study results and limits: Shared clonotypes across all four donors exceeded non-shared ones in generation probability.

The assay was run at deep level. Under the authors' procedure: ImmunoSEQ only sent back junction sequences with no quality scores, so filtering was done differently. Clones were sequenced by immunoSEQ multiplex PCR, and TCRdb holds only the in-frame ones, with some missing. V, J and clone size are those of that table, while D and trimming were read from the DNA. The sample yields 2 million to 2.5 million clones, approximately 95% seen once. Notes on this clone: What it binds is not known.

The length of the CDR3 is 14 residues. The V gene lost 6 bases and the J gene lost 6 bases, with 17 bases spanning the gap. The germline V gene has CDR1 KGHSH and CDR2 LQKENI. This chain joins TRBV18 and TRBJ1-2; D remains unclear. This TCR was recovered from a man aged 18 to 35 in good health. Some clones in this sample may be carry-over from other donors' samples. The sample comprised naive CD4+ T cells from PBMCs. Sample subset: CD45RA+ positively selected. DNA of the CDR3: TGTGCCAGCTCCCCGGACGCCTTTTATAATGGCTACACCTTC. Its protein product is CASSPDAFYNGYTF.